A selection of T cell receptor beta chains follows, all from one sample in a study of ipilimumab plus nivolumab after autologous stem cell transplantation. TCRdb keeps only in-frame clones here, not all; method: immunoSEQ multiplex PCR. The sample yields over 35,000 clones, 80% to 95% seen once. The sample was PBMCs, taken in a trial of ipilimumab plus nivolumab as post-transplant consolidation. These receptors came from a male donor with multiple myeloma. Each CDR3 is given without its conserved first and last residue. Only part of the rows carry a size: once, few, many, or a class if the clone is expanded.

j_gene,abundance,v_gene,CDR3aa
TRBJ1-2,NA,TRBV7-9,ASSLGRFIYGYT
TRBJ1-1,NA,TRBV29-1,SVRQGGNTEAF
TRBJ2-7,NA,TRBV14,ASSQLISSSYEQY
TRBJ2-7,NA,TRBV4-3,ASSQGTISSYEQY
TRBJ2-5,NA,TRBV5-1,ASSLDTGSGAQETQY
TRBJ2-5,NA,TRBV4-2,ASSQGHSSETQY
TRBJ2-7,once,TRBV5-4,ATGTGSYEQY
TRBJ1-2,once,TRBV19,ASRNPGRVGYT
TRBJ2-1,once,TRBV11-2,ASSSISGRLYNEQF
TRBJ2-7,NA,TRBV7-6,ASSPASGLQY
TRBJ1-5,NA,TRBV19,ASSLAVSYQPQH
TRBJ2-2,NA,TRBV28,ATVAGGNTGELF
TRBJ2-3,once,TRBV19,ASSPSGLLEDTQY
TRBJ1-6,NA,TRBV6-6,ASRQITGESNSPLH
TRBJ2-5,NA,TRBV6-5,ASSYSRAGEQY